Only a few counts were recorded for the clone carrying this T cell receptor beta chain. Clones were sequenced by immunoSEQ multiplex PCR, and TCRdb holds only the in-frame ones, with some missing. The repertoire holds some 150,000 clones, with roughly nine tenths as singletons. The sample is drawn from a study of blood T cell repertoires in COVID-19. This TCR was sampled from a man between 60 and 70 years old with acute or convalescent COVID-19. The sample consisted of peripheral blood.

This chain's CDR3 is CASSFSQFTGNTIYF. CDR3 nucleotide sequence: TGTGCCAGCAGTTTTTCACAGTTCACTGGAAACACCATATATTTT. The chain links TRBV6-5 to TRBJ1-3, with no clear D. Per the germline V gene, CDR1 is MNHEY and CDR2 is SVGAGI. There are 15 residues in the CDR3. V lost 4 bases and J 2 bases, leaving 12 bases between the germline ends.